The clone carrying this T cell receptor beta chain was picked up a small number of times. Its antigen is still unknown. A second PCR, run for roughly 7 to 11 cycles, used a sample-barcoded 5' primer plus a J-beta primer mix. TCRdb called the 5' RACE reads again in MiXCR, with one record for every CDR3 protein. The table has roughly 800,000 distinct CDR3 sequences, more than 45% seen once. This sample is part of a study of blood T cells in healthy people across ages. General study findings and limits: Researchers said unsorted PBMCs prevented a conclusive naive versus antigen-experienced comparison.

Trimming removed 0 bases from V and 0 bases from J, with 3 bases in between. There are 13 residues in the CDR3. Germline CDR1 is MNHEY and CDR2 is SMNVEV (reference sequence). Every donor gave approximately 10 milliliters of peripheral blood. Researchers isolated at least 6 million PBMCs per sample. Sequencing was performed on blood. V is TRBV27 and J is TRBJ2-7; D unresolved. The clonotype was recovered from a man aged 30 to 45 in good health. CDR3 amino acids: CASSLSASYEQYF. Here the CDR3 DNA reads TGTGCCAGCAGTTTATCAGCCTCCTACGAGCAGTACTTC.